The 16 T cell receptor beta chains listed next were all sequenced from one sample in a study of T-cell memory formation after mild COVID-19 (dated by TCRdb to about 2021). Library generation was performed with 5' RACE. Sequencer: Illumina NovaSeq 6000. The public reads were run again by TCRdb, first through fastp at Q25 and then through MiXCR, and only productive beta chains were kept. When rows share a CDR3 protein, they turn into one entry using the most common DNA and genes. The sample table contains about 600,000 distinct CDR3 sequences; only one count was recorded for about a fifth of them. In total, the top ten clones hold under 8.5% of the sample. Sequenced input: PBMCs or a T cell subset sorted from them (not recorded which). The receptors were gathered from an adult woman who had mild COVID-19 (a few samples of this study predate the infection). The sample titles of this study are shuffled in the database, so cell type and time point are left out; the donor was told from shared clones.

This clonotype was seen repeatedly, ten times or more. This chain links TRBV7-9 with TRBJ1-5; the D gene is possibly TRBD1 (6 bases). Trimming cost V 5 bases and J 2 bases, with 13 bases left between them. This CDR3 has 15 amino acids. From germline, CDR1 is SEHNR and CDR2 FQNEAQ (reference sequence). For the CDR3, the DNA is TGTGCCAGCAGCCCCGACAGGATGGGCAATCAGCCCCAGCATTTT. It encodes CASSPDRMGNQPQHF. Looking up the rest from reference TRBV7-9 and TRBJ1-5 gives the full variable domain: DTGVSQNPRHKITKRGQNVTFRCDPISEHNRLYWYRQTLGQGPEFLTYFQNEAQLEKSRLLSDRFSAERPKGSFSTLEIQRTEQGDSAMYLCASSPDRMGNQPQHFGDGTRLSIL.

The genes are TRBV27 and TRBJ2-3, with D unresolved. The CDR3 totals 12 residues. Deletions cut 5 bases from V and 5 bases from J, with 8 bases between. Germline CDR1 is MNHEY and CDR2 is SMNVEV (reference sequence). The CDR3, as DNA: TGTGCCAGCAGTGCCTGGGGAGATACGCAGTATTTT. This encodes CASSAWGDTQYF.

The V call is TRBV7-9, the J call TRBJ2-7; D perhaps matches TRBD1 (6 bases). Germline lookup yields CDR1 SEHNR and CDR2 FQNEAQ (reference sequence). CDR3 length: 15 amino acids. V dropped 4 bases and J dropped 2 bases, with 15 bases sitting between them. The CDR3 nucleotides read TGTGCCAGCAGCTCCCAACCCGGGACAACCTACGAGCAGTACTTC. This gives the protein CASSSQPGTTYEQYF.

This clonotype was picked up one time. This chain uses TRBV6-2 or TRBV6-3 with TRBJ1-1; D unresolved. Trimming stripped 4 bases from V and 3 bases from J, with 15 bases between. Germline CDR1 reads MNHEY; CDR2 reads SVGEGT. The CDR3 contains 15 residues. CDR3 in DNA: TGTGCCAGCAGTTCCCTCTTCACCCGGGACACTGAAGCTTTCTTT. Protein product: CASSSLFTRDTEAFF.

The V gene is TRBV29-1, the J gene TRBJ1-1, with a weak D call TRBD1 (5 bases). Trimming shortened V by 5 bases and J by 7 bases, and 8 bases separated the two germline ends. Germline-derived CDR1 and CDR2 are SQVTM and ANQGSEA. The CDR3 spans 10 residues. The CDR3 is CSVSTGEAFF. In nucleotides, the CDR3 is TGCAGCGTTTCCACAGGTGAAGCTTTCTTT. The complete variable domain, with remaining parts taken from reference TRBV29-1 and TRBJ1-1, reads SAVISQKPSRDICQRGTSLTIQCQVDSQVTMMFWYRQQPGQSLTLIATANQGSEATYESGFVIDKFPISRPNLTFSTLTVSNMSPEDSSIYLCSVSTGEAFFGQGTRLTVV.

This clonotype was seen more than once but under ten times. V gene TRBV27 combines with J gene TRBJ1-2; TRBD1 matches at 9 bases. Looked up from germline, CDR1 is MNHEY and CDR2 is SMNVEV (reference sequence). This CDR3 is built from 14 residues. The CDR3 spells CSSGPGQGLYGYTF. Written as DNA, the CDR3 is TGTAGTTCGGGACCGGGACAGGGCCTCTATGGCTACACCTTC.

This clonotype was detected a few times. The chain combines TRBV7-9 with TRBJ2-5; D is ambiguous. With 0 bases removed from V and 5 bases from J, the gap between germline ends came to 10 bases. From germline, CDR1 is SEHNR and CDR2 FQNEAQ (reference sequence). This CDR3 spans 14 amino acids. This CDR3 reads CASSLAPSTETQYF. The CDR3 nucleotides read TGTGCCAGCAGCTTAGCGCCTTCTACCGAGACCCAGTACTTC.

CDR3 sequence reads: CASSQETQGGPYEQYF. The DNA of the CDR3 is TGCGCCAGCAGCCAAGAGACCCAGGGAGGGCCATACGAGCAGTACTTC. The chain employs TRBV4-3 and TRBJ2-7; TRBD2 agrees at 7 bases. Trimming removed 0 bases from V and 4 bases from J; junction bases left unmatched: 9. CDR1 and CDR2 from the germline V gene are LGHNA and YSLEER. CDR3 length equals 16 residues.

CDR3 sequence reads: CASSLKPGQGHNEQFF. In DNA, the CDR3 is TGTGCCAGCAGCCTAAAACCGGGACAGGGTCACAATGAGCAGTTCTTC. V usage is TRBV7-9 and J usage is TRBJ2-1, with 9 bases identical to TRBD1. With V trimmed by 5 bases and J by 5 bases, 10 bases remained unmatched. The CDR3 extends over 16 amino acids. Germline assignment: CDR1 SEHNR and CDR2 FQNEAQ (reference sequence).

CDR3 DNA sequence: TGTGCCAGCAGTCCCTACTCCCCTCTGACTAGCGGGGCTAGCACAGATACGCAGTATTTT. It translates to CASSPYSPLTSGASTDTQYF. The chain links TRBV7-2 to TRBJ2-3; the match to TRBD2 covers 11 bases. The length of the CDR3 is 20 residues. V lost 6 bases to trimming and J lost 0 bases; unmatched junction nucleotides: 17. Looked up from germline, CDR1 is SGHTA and CDR2 is FQGNSA.

This chain uses TRBV11-3 with TRBJ2-5, with no clear D. Germline loops: CDR1 SGHNT, CDR2 YENEEA. The CDR3 is made up of 16 amino acids. The V and J ends lost 5 bases and 0 bases respectively, with 16 bases between them. CDR3 amino acids: CASSLLAGAYQETQYF. As DNA, the CDR3 is TGTGCCAGCAGCCTCTTGGCCGGAGCGTACCAAGAGACCCAGTACTTC.

This chain joins TRBV12-3 or TRBV12-4 and TRBJ1-2; 7 bases line up with TRBD1. V dropped 5 bases and J dropped 6; count of bases not matched to a gene: 9. This CDR3 is 14 amino acids long. The CDR3 loop reads CASSPTGSVDGYTF. In nucleotides, the CDR3 is TGTGCCAGCAGTCCGACAGGGAGTGTTGATGGCTACACCTTC.

The chain has TRBV29-1 and TRBJ2-5; TRBD1 might be the D (5 bases). Germline CDR1 and CDR2: SQVTM and ANQGSEA. The CDR3 loop spans 12 amino acids. Trimming stripped 4 bases from V and 6 bases from J, with 12 bases between. CDR3: CSVVDQGKTQYF. In DNA form, the CDR3 reads TGCAGCGTTGTGGACCAGGGAAAGACCCAGTACTTC.

This sequence joins TRBV5-1 and TRBJ2-1; TRBD2 is a possible D gene (5 bases). The V end lost 5 bases, the J end lost 4 bases, and 19 bases lay between the germline ends. Germline CDR1 and CDR2: SGHRS and YFSETQ. This CDR3 has 16 residues. The chain's CDR3 is CASREEVASRYNEQFF. DNA of the CDR3: TGCGCCAGCAGAGAGGAGGTGGCTAGCAGATACAATGAGCAGTTCTTC.

CDR3 nucleotide sequence: TGTGCCACCAGCAGAGAGTTAAACTATGGCTACACCTTC. Translated, it gives CATSRELNYGYTF. V gene TRBV15 combines with J gene TRBJ1-2; no reliable D call. The V gene's germline CDR1 is LNHNV and CDR2 YYDKDF (reference sequence). The CDR3 consists of 13 residues. Trimming shortened V by 0 bases and J by 2 bases, and 4 bases separated the two germline ends.

The rearrangement uses TRBV2 and TRBJ2-5; 10 nucleotides match TRBD2. Germline-derived CDR1 and CDR2 are SNHLY and FYNNEI. Trimming at V came to 8 bases and at J to 2 bases, leaving 8 bases not matched to a gene. The CDR3 totals 15 residues. CDR3 bases: TGTGCCAGCGGGACTTCGACTAGCGGGCAAGAGACCCAGTACTTC. Its protein product is CASGTSTSGQETQYF.